This T cell receptor (beta chain) was observed in a study of shared clonotypes between healthy human individuals. Trimming at V came to 7 bases and at J to 6 bases, leaving 4 bases not matched to a gene. Germline lookup yields CDR1 MNHNS and CDR2 SASEGT. The CDR3 consists of 13 residues. This clone was seen just once. Repertoires were generated with immunoSEQ multiplex PCR, while TCRdb's copy carries only in-frame clones and drops some. The sample contains roughly 2.6 million clones, about 92% of which appear only once. The gene calls are TRBV6-1 and TRBJ2-2; TRBD2 agrees at 8 bases. The source is a man aged 18 to 29 in good health. The material sequenced was naive CD4+ T cells sorted from blood. Indicated subset: CD45RA+ positively selected. CDR3 sequence (DNA): TGTGCCAGCACCCGGGGGGGTGCCGGGGAGCTGTTTTTT. Residues: CASTRGGAGELFF.